This entry is about one TCR beta chain. What it binds is not known. Each CDR3 protein is one row after TCRdb ran MiXCR on the multiplex PCR reads. The table shows 50,000 to 75,000 distinct CDR3 sequences, with roughly 50% occurring only once. This entry belongs to a study of breast tumors, draining lymph nodes, adjacent tissues. The V and J ends lost 5 bases and 8 bases respectively, with 16 bases between them. The CDR3 consists of 15 residues. Looked up from germline, CDR1 is MGHRA and CDR2 is YSYEKL. Study-level results: Tumor TCR diversity was below lymph nodes but above nontumor tissue.

The chain is built from TRBV4-1 and TRBJ1-6, with D possibly TRBD1 on 5 matching bases. The sequenced sample consisted of breast tumor tissue. The TCR was taken from a female donor with breast cancer. Some clones in this sample may be carry-over from other donors' samples. CDR3 DNA: TGCGCCAGCAGCGGGGCCGGGACGGCTTATTCACCCCTCCACTTT. Encoded protein: CASSGAGTAYSPLHF.